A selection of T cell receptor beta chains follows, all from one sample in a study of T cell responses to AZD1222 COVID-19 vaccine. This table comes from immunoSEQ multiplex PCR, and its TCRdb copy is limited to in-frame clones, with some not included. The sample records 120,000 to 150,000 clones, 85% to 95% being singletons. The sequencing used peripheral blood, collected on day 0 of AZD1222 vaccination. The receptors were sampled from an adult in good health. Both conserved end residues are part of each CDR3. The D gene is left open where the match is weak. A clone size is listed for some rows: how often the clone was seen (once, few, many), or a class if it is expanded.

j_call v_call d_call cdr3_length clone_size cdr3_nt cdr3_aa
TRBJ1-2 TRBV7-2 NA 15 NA TGTGCCAGCAGCTTATGGACGCAGGAAAACTATGGCTACACCTTC CASSLWTQENYGYTF
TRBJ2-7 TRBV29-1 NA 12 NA TGCAGCGTTGAGGGCAGAGCCTACGAGCAGTACTTC CSVEGRAYEQYF
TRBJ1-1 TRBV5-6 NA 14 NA TGTGCCAGCAGCTTCGGCGGACGACGAACTGAAGCTTTCTTT CASSFGGRRTEAFF
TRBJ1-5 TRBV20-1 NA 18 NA TGCAGTGCTAGTCGCGCCAACAGGGTAGGTAGCGGCAATCAGCCCCAGCATTTT CSASRANRVGSGNQPQHF
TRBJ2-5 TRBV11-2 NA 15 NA TGTGCCAGCAGCTTAGGGGCCTTAGGGGCAGAGACCCAGTACTTC CASSLGALGAETQYF
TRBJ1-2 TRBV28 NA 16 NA TGTGCCAGCAGGGCCACCCTGTTGGGGGGAGGCTATGGCTACACCTTC CASRATLLGGGYGYTF
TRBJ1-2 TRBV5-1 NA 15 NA TGCGCCAGCAGCTTGGAGGGGGAGAGGGGCTATGGCTACACCTTC CASSLEGERGYGYTF
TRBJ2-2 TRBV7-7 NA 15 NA TGTGCCAGCAGCCGGCTCCCTTTAAACACCGGGGAGCTGTTTTTT CASSRLPLNTGELFF
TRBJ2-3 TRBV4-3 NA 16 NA TGCGCCAGCAGCCCAGGGACGAGATCGGCCACAGATACGCAGTATTTT CASSPGTRSATDTQYF
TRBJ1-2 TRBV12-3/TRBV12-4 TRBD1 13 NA TGTGCCAGCAGTCAGACAGGGGGCTATGGCTACACCTTC CASSQTGGYGYTF
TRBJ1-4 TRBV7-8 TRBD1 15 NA TGTGCCAGCAGCTTGGGGACAGGGGGCAATGAAAAACTGTTTTTT CASSLGTGGNEKLFF
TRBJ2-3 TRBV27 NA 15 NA TGTGCCAGCCGTGGGTGGACAGCAAGCACAGATACGCAGTATTTT CASRGWTASTDTQYF
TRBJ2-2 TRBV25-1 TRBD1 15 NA TGTGCCAGCAGCCGGACAGGGGGCCGGACCGGGGAGCTGTTTTTT CASSRTGGRTGELFF
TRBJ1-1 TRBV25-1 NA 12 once TGTGCCACCAAAAGGGGAACGCGTGAAGCTTTCTTT CATKRGTREAFF
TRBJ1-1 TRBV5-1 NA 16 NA TGCGCCAGCAGCTTGGAGTCGGTAGCCATGAACACTGAAGCTTTCTTT CASSLESVAMNTEAFF
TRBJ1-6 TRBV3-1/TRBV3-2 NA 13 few TGTGCCAGCACGGGGGGGGGCAATTCACCCCTCCACTTT CASTGGGNSPLHF
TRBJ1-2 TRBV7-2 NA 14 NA TGTGCCAGCAATACCCGGGGGCAGGACTATGGCTACACCTTC CASNTRGQDYGYTF